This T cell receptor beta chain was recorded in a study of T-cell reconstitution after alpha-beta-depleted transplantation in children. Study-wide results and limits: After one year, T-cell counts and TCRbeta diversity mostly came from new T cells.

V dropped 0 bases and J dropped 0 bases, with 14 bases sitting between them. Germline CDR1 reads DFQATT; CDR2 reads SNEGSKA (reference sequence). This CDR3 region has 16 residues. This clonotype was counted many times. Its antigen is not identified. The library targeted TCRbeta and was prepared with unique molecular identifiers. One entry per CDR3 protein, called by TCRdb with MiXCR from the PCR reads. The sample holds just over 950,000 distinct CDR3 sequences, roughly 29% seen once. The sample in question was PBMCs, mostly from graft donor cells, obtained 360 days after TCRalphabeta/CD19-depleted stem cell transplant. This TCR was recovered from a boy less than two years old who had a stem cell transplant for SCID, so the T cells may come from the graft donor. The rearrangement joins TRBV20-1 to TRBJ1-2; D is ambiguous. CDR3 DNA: TGCAGTGCTAGAGACCCGAGAGGGATAGCTAACTATGGCTACACCTTC. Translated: CSARDPRGIANYGYTF.